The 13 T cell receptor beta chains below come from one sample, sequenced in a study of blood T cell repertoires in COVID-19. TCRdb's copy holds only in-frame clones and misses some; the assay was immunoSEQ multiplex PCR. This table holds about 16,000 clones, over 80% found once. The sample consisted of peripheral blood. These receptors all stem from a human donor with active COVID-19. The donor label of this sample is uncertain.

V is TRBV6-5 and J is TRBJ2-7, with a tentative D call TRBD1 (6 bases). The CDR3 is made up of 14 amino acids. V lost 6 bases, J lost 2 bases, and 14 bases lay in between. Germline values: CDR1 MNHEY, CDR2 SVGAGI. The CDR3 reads CASRATGLTYEQYF. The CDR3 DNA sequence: TGTGCCAGCAGGGCGACAGGTTTAACCTACGAGCAGTACTTC.

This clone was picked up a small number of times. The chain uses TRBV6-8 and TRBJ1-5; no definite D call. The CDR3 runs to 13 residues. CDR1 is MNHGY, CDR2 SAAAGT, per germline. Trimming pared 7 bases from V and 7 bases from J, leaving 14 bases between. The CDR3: CASIQPGMQPQHF. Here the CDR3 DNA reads TGTGCCAGCATCCAGCCAGGAATGCAGCCCCAGCATTTT.

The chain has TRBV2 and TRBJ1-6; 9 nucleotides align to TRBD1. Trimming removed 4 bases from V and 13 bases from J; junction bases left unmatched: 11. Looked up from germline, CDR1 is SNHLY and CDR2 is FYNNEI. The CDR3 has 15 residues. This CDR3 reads CASSATGQGKTPLHF. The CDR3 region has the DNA TGTGCCAGCAGTGCCACGGGACAGGGAAAAACGCCCCTCCACTTT.

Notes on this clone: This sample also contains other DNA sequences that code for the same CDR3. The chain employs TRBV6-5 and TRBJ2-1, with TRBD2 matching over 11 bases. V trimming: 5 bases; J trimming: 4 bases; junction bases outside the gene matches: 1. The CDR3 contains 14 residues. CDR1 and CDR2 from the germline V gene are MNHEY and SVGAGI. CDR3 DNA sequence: TGTGCCAGCAGTCGGACTAGCGGGTACAATGAGCAGTTCTTC. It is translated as CASSRTSGYNEQFF.

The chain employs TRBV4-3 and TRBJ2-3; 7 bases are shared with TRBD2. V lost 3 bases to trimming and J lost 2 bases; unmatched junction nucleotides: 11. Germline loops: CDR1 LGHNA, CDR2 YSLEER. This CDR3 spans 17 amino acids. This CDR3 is CASSQTGRRGPTDTQYF. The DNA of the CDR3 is TGCGCCAGCAGCCAGACCGGGAGGAGGGGCCCCACAGATACGCAGTATTTT.

The CDR3 DNA reads TGTGCCAGCAGTGTGGAGGTTGGACGAGGAGAGACCCAGTACTTC. Translating it yields CASSVEVGRGETQYF. The V call is TRBV2, the J call TRBJ2-5, with a weak D call TRBD2 (5 bases). The CDR3 totals 15 residues. The germline CDR1 and CDR2 sequences are SNHLY and FYNNEI. V was shortened by 4 bases and J by 4 bases, with 16 bases between the two germline ends. The entire variable domain, with the rest obtained from reference TRBV2 and TRBJ2-5, is as follows: EPEVTQTPSHQVTQMGQEVILRCVPISNHLYFYWYRQILGQKVEFLVSFYNNEISEKSEIFDDQFSVERPDGSNFTLKIRSTKLEDSAMYFCASSVEVGRGETQYFGPGTRLLVL.

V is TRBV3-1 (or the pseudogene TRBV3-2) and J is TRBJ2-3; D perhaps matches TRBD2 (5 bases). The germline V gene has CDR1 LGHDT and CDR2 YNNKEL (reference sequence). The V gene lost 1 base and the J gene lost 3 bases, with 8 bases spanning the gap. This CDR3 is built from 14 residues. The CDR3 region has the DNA TGTGCCAGCAGCCAAGCCAGCGGAACAGATACGCAGTATTTT. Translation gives CASSQASGTDTQYF.

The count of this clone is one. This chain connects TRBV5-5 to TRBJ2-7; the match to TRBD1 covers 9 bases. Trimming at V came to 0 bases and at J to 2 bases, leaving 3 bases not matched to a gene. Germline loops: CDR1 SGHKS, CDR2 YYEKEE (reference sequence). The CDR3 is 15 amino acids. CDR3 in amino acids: CASSLAGTGTYEQYF. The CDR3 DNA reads TGTGCCAGCAGCTTGGCGGGGACAGGGACCTACGAGCAGTACTTC.

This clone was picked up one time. CDR3 residues: CASSLRERNTEAFF. The CDR3 region has the DNA TGTGCCAGCAGCTTACGGGAGAGGAACACTGAAGCTTTCTTT. The chain carries TRBV11-2 and TRBJ1-1, with D unresolved. Trimming shortened V by 2 bases and J by 1 base, and 8 bases separated the two germline ends. Per the germline V gene, CDR1 is SGHAT and CDR2 is FQNNGV. The CDR3 runs 14 residues.

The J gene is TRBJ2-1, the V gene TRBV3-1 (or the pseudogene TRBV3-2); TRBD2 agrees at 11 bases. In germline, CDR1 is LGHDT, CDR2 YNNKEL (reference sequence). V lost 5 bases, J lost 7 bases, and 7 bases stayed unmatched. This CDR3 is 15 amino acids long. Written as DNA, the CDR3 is TGTGCCAGCAGCAAGGGGACTAGCGGTGGAAATGAGCAGTTCTTC. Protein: CASSKGTSGGNEQFF.

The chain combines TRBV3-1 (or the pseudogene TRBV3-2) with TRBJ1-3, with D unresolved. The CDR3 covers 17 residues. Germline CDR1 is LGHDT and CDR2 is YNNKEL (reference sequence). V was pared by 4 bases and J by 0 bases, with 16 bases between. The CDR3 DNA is TGTGCCAGCAGCCCCCGCCTGTTGGGCGCCTCTGGAAACACCATATATTTT. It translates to CASSPRLLGASGNTIYF.

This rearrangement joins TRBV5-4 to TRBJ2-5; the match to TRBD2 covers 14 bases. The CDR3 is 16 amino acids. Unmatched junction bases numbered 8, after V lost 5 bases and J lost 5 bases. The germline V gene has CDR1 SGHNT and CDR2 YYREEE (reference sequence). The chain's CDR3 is CASRTTGTSGSETQYF. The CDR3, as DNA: TGTGCCAGCAGGACCACCGGGACTAGCGGGAGTGAGACCCAGTACTTC.

CDR3 protein: CASCDLPTEYNEQFF. The CDR3 DNA reads TGTGCCAGCTGCGATCTGCCGACGGAGTACAATGAGCAGTTCTTC. V and J are TRBV21-1 and TRBJ2-1; TRBD2, the D gene given by the table, was not confirmed from the DNA. TRBV21-1 has pseudogene status. The CDR3 loop spans 15 amino acids.